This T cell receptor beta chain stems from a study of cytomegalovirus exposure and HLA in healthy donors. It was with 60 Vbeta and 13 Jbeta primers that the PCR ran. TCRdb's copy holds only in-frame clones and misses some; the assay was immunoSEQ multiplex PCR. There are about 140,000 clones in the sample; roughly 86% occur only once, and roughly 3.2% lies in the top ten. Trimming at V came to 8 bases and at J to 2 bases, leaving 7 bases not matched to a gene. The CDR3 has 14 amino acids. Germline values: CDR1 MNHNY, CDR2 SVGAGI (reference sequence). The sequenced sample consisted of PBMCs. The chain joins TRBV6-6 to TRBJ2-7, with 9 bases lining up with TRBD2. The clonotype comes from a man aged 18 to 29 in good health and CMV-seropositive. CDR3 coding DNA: TGTGCCAGCGCCCGGGCTAGCGGGACCTACGAGCAGTACTTC. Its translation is CASARASGTYEQYF.